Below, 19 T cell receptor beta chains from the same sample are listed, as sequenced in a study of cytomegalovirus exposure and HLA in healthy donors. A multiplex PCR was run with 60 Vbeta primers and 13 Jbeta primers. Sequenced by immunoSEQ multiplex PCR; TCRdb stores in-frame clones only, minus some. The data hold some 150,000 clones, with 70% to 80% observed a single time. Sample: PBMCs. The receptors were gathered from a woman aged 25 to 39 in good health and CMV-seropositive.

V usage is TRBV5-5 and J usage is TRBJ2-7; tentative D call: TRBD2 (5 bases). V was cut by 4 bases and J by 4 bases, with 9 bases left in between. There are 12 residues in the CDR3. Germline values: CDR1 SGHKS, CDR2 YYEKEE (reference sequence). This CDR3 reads CASSPRGYEQYF. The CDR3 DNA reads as TGTGCCAGCAGCCCCCGAGGGTACGAGCAGTACTTC.

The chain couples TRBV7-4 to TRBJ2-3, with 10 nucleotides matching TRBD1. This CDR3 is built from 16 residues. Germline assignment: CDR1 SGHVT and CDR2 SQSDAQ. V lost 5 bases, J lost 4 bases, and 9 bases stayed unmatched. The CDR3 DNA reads TGTGCCAGCAGCCCACCGGGACAGGGGACGTCAGATACGCAGTATTTT. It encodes CASSPPGQGTSDTQYF.

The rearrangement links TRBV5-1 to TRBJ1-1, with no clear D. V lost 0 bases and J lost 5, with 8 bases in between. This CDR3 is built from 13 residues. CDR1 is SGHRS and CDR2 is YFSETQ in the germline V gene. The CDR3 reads CASSLAIGTEAFF. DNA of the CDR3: TGCGCCAGCAGCTTGGCCATCGGTACTGAAGCTTTCTTT. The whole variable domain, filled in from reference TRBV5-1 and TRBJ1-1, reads KAGVTQTPRYLIKTRGQQVTLSCSPISGHRSVSWYQQTPGQGLQFLFEYFSETQRNKGNFPGRFSGRQFSNSRSEMNVSTLELGDSALYLCASSLAIGTEAFFGQGTRLTVV.

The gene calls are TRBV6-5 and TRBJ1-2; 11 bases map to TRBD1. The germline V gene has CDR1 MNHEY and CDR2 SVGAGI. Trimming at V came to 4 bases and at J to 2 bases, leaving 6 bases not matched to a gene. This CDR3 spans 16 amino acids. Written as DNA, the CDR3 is TGTGCCAGCAGTTCCGGGACAGGGGGGAGAAACTATGGCTACACCTTC. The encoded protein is CASSSGTGGRNYGYTF.

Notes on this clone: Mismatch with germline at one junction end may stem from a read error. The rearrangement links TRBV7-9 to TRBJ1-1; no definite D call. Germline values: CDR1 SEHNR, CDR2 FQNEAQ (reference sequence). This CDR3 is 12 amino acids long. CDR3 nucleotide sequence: TGTTCCAGCAGCTTAACGGACTTTGAAGCTTTCTTT. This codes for CSSSLTDFEAFF.

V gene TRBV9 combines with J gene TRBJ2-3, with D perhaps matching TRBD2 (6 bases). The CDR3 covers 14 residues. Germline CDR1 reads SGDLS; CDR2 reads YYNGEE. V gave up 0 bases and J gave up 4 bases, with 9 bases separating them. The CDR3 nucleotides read TGTGCCAGCAGCGTAGCTGGGGGGTCAGATACGCAGTATTTT. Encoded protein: CASSVAGGSDTQYF. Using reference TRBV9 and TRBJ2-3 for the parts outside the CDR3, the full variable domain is DSGVTQTPKHLITATGQRVTLRCSPRSGDLSVYWYQQSLDQGLQFLIQYYNGEERAKGNILERFSAQQFPDLHSELNLSSLELGDSALYFCASSVAGGSDTQYFGPGTRLTVL.

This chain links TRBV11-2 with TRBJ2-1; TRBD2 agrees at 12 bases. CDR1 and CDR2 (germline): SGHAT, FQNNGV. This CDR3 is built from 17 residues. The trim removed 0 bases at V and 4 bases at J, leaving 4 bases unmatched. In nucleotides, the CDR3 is TGTGCCAGCAGCTTAGATGCCGGGACTAGCGGGTACAATGAGCAGTTCTTC. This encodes CASSLDAGTSGYNEQFF.

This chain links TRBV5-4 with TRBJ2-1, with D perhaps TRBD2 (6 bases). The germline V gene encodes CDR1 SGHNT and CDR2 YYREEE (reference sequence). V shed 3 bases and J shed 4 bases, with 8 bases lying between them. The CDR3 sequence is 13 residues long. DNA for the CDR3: TGTGCCAGCAGCTCTCGGGAGTACAATGAGCAGTTCTTC. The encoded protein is CASSSREYNEQFF.

In nucleotides, the CDR3 is TGTGCCAGTAGTTTTAGCAGGGCGCTGGGGGAGACCCAGTACTTC. It yields the protein CASSFSRALGETQYF. The chain links TRBV19 to TRBJ2-5; tentatively, D is TRBD1 (5 bases). V was shortened by 5 bases and J by 5 bases, with 18 bases between the two germline ends. The V gene's germline CDR1 is LNHDA and CDR2 SQIVND (reference sequence). This CDR3 region has 15 residues.

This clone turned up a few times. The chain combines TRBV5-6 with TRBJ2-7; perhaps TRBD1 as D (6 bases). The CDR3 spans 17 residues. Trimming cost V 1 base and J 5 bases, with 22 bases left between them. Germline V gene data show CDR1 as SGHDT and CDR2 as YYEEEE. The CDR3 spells CASSLTKLQGWMNEQYF. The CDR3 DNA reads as TGTGCCAGCAGCTTGACCAAATTACAGGGCTGGATGAACGAGCAGTACTTC.

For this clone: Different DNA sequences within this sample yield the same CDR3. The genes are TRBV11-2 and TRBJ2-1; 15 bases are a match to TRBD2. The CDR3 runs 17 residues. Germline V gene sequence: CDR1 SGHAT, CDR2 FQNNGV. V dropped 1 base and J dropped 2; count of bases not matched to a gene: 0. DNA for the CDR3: TGTGCCAGCAGCTTAGGGACTAGCGGGGGGGCCTACAATGAGCAGTTCTTC. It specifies CASSLGTSGGAYNEQFF.

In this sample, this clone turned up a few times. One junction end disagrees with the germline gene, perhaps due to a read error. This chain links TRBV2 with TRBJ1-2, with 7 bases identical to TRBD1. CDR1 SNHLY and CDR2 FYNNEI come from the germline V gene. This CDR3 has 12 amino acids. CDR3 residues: CASAGQEVGSGF. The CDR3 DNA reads TGTGCCAGCGCTGGACAGGAGGTGGGGAGTGGCTTC.

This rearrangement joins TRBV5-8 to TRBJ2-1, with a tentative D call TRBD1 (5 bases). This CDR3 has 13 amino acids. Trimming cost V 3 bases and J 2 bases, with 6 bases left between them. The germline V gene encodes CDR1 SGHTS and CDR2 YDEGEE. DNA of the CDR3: TGTGCCAGCAGCTCAGGGCCCTACAATGAGCAGTTCTTC. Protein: CASSSGPYNEQFF.

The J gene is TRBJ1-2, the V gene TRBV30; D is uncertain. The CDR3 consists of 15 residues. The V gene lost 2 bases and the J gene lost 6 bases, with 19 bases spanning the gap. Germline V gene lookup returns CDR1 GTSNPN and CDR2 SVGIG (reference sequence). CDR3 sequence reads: CAWSPLYSGSHGYTF. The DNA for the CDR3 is TGTGCCTGGAGTCCATTATATTCGGGTTCGCATGGCTACACCTTC. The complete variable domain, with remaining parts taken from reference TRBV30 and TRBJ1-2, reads SQTIHQWPATLVQPVGSPLSLECTVEGTSNPNLYWYRQAAGRGLQLLFYSVGIGQISSEVPQNLSASRPQDRQFILSSKKLLLSDSGFYLCAWSPLYSGSHGYTFGSGTRLTVV.

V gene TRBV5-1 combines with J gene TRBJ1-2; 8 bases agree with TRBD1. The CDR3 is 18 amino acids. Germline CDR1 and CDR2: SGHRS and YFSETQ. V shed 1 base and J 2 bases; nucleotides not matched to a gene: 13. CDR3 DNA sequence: TGCGCCAGCAGCTTGAACCAGCCAATATCAGGGGGCAACTATGGCTACACCTTC. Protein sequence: CASSLNQPISGGNYGYTF.

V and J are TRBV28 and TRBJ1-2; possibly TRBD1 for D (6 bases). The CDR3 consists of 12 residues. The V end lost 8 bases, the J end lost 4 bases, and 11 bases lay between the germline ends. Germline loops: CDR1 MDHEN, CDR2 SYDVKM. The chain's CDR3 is CASSWTVYGYTF. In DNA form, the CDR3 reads TGTGCCAGCTCATGGACAGTCTATGGCTACACCTTC.

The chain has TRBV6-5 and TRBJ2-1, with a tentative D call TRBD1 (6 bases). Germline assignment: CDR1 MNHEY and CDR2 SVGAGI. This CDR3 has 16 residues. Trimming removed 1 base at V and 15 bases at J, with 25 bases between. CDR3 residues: CASSYYGEQGLPLWFF. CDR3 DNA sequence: TGTGCCAGCAGTTACTATGGCGAACAGGGCCTCCCCCTATGGTTCTTC.

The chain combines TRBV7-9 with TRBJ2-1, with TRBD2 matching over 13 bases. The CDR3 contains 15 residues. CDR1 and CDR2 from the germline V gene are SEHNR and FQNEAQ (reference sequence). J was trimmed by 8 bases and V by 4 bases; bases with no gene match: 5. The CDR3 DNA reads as TGTGCCAGCAGCTCACTAGCGGGGGGGCCCTATGAGCAGTTCTTC. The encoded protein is CASSSLAGGPYEQFF.

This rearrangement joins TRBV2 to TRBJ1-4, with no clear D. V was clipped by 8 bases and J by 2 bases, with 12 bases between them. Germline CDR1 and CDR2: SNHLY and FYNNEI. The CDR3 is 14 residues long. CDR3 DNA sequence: TGTGCCAGCTTGTTTGGGCCGACTAATGAAAAACTGTTTTTT. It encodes CASLFGPTNEKLFF.